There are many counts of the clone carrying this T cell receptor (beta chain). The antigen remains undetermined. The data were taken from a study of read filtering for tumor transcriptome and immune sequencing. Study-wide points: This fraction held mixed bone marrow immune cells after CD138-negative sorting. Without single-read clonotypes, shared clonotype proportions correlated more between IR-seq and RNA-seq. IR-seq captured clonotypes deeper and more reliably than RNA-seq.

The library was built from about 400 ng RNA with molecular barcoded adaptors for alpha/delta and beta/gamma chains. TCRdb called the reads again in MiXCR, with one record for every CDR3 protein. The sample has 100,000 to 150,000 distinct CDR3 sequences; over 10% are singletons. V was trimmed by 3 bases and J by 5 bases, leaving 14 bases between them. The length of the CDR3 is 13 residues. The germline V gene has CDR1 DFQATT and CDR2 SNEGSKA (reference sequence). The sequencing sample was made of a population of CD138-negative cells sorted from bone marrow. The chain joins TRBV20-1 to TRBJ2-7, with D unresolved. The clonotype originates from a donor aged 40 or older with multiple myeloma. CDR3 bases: TGCAGTGCTAGCCATCGCCGGTCCGACGAGCAGTACTTC. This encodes CSASHRRSDEQYF.